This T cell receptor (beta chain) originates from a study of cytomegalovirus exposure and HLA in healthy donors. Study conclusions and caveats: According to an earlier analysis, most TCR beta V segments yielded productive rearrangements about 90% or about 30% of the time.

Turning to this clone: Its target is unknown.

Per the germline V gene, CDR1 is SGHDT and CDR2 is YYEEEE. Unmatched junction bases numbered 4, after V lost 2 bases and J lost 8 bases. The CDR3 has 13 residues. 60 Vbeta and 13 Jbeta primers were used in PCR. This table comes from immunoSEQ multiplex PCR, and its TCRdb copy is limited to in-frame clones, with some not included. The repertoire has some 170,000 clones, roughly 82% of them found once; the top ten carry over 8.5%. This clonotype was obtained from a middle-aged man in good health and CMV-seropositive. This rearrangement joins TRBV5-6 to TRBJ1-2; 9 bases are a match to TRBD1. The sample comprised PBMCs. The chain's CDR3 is CASSFGDRVGYTF. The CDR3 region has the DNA TGTGCCAGCAGCTTCGGGGACAGGGTCGGCTACACCTTC.